This T cell receptor (beta chain) is drawn from a study of blood T cell repertoires in COVID-19. TCRdb's table, derived via immunoSEQ multiplex PCR, lists solely in-frame clones and lacks some. The sample carries 73,000 or so clones, about 80% recorded once. Germline V gene data show CDR1 as LGHNA and CDR2 as YNFKEQ. V was pared by 0 bases and J by 3 bases, with 7 bases of the junction left unmatched. This CDR3 contains 17 residues. Sequencing used peripheral blood. This clonotype originated in a woman aged 55-75 years with acute or convalescent COVID-19. The V and J genes are TRBV4-2 and TRBJ2-7, with 11 nucleotides matching TRBD1. CDR3 region: CASSQDGSGTGGYEQYF. Written as DNA, the CDR3 is TGTGCCAGCAGCCAAGATGGATCCGGGACAGGGGGCTACGAGCAGTACTTC.